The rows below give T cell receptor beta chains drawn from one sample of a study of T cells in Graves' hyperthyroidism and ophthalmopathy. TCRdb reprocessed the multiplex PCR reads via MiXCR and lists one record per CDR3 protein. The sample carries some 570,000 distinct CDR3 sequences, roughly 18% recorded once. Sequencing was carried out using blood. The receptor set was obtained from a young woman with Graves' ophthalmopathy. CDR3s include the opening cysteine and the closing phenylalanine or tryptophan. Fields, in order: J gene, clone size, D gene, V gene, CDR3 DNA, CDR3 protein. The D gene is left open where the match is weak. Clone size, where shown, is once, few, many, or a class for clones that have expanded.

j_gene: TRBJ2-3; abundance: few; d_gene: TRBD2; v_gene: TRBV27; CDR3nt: TGTGCCAGCACCCTGACTAGCGGGGGGGCGTTGCAGTATTTT; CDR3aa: CASTLTSGGALQYF
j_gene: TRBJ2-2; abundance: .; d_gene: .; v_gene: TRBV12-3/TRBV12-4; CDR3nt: TGTGCCAGCAGCCCTCCAAACACTAGCCCCGGGGAGCTGTTTTTT; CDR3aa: CASSPPNTSPGELFF
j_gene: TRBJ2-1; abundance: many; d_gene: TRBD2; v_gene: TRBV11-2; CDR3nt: TGTGCCAGCAGCCAAGAGGTCCAACTAGCGGGGGGGGACAATGAGCAGTTCTTC; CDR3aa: CASSQEVQLAGGDNEQFF
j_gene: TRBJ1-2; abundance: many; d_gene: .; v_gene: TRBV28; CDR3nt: TGTGCCAGCAACCCTTCCTCGGGTAACTATGGCTACACCTTC; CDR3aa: CASNPSSGNYGYTF
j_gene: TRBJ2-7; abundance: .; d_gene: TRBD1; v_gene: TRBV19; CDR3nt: TGTGCCAGTAGTATTTCCGGGACAGGGGGCCCCGTTAGCCCCTACGAGCAGTACTTC; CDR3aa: CASSISGTGGPVSPYEQYF
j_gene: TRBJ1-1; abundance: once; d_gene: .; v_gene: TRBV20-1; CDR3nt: TGCAGTGCTAGAGCACAGATTAACACTGAAGCTTTCTTT; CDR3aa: CSARAQINTEAFF
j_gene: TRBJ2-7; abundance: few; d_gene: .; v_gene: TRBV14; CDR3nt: TGTGCCAGCAGCCAAGATCGCGGGGCCCGCTCCTACGAGCAGTACTTC; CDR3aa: CASSQDRGARSYEQYF
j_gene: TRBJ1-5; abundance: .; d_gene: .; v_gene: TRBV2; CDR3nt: TGTGCCAGCAGTGTAACTAGCGGGGGGGACAATCAGCCCCAGCATTTT; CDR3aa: CASSVTSGGDNQPQHF
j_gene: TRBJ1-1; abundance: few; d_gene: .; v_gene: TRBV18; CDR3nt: TGTGCCAGCTCACCAAATAGGGGAGACACTGAAGCTTTCTTT; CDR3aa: CASSPNRGDTEAFF
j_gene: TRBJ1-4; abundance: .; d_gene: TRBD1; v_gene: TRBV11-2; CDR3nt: TGTGCCAGCAGCTTAGCCCCCTCTCTGACAGGGGGAGGTGAAAAACTGTTTTTT; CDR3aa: CASSLAPSLTGGGEKLFF
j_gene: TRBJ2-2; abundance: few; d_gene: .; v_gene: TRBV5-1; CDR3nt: TGCGCCAGCAGCTTGTACGAAAACACCGGGGAGCTGTTTTTT; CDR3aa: CASSLYENTGELFF
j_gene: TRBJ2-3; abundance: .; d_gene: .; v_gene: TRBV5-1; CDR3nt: TGCGCCAGCAGCTTATCAGGGGTCCTCTCCCACACAGATACGCAGTATTTT; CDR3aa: CASSLSGVLSHTDTQYF
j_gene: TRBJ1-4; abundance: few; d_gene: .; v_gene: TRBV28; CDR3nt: TGTGCCAGCAGTCCCTGGCTGGGCGATGAAAAACTGTTTTTT; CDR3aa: CASSPWLGDEKLFF
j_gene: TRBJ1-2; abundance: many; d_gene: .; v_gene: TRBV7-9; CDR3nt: TGTGCCAGCAGCTTGGGGGACTATGGCTACACCTTC; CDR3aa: CASSLGDYGYTF
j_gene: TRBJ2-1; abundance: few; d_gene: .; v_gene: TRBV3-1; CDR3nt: TGTGCCAGCAGCCAAGATCTCCCGGAGGAGTCCCCCTACAATGAGCAGTTCTTC; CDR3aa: CASSQDLPEESPYNEQFF
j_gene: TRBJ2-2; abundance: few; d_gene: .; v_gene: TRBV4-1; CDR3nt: TGCGCCAGCAGCCGCACAGAACAGGTCAACACCGGGGAGCTGTTTTTT; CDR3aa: CASSRTEQVNTGELFF
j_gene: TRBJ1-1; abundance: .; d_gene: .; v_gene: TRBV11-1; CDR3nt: TGTGCCAGCAGCGCAGGACTCCTGTCTGGGGCTTTCTTT; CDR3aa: CASSAGLLSGAFF
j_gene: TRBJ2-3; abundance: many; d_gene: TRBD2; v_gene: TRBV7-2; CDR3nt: TGTGCCAGCAGCTTTAGGGGGACTAGCGGGAGAAAGGAGGATACGCAGTATTTT; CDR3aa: CASSFRGTSGRKEDTQYF
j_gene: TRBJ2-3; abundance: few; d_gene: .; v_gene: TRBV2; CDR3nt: TGTGCCAGCAGTGAAGCGTCGGACAGGGACTACACAGATACGCAGTATTTT; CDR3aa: CASSEASDRDYTDTQYF
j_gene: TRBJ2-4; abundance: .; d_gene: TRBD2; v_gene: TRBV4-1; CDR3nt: TGCGCCAGCAGCCAAGGGCTAGCGGGGGCCCGGGCCAAAAACATTCAGTACTTC; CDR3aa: CASSQGLAGARAKNIQYF
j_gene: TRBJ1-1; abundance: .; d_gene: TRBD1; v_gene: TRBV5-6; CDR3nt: TGTGCCAGCAGCCTTGGGACAGGGCCGGCTGAAGCTTTCTTT; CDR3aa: CASSLGTGPAEAFF
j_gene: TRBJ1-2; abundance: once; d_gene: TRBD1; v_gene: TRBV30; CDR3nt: TGTGCCTGGACCGTGACAGGGGCCAACTATGGCTACACCTTC; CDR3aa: CAWTVTGANYGYTF
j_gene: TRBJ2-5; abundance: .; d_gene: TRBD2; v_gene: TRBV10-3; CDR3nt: TGTGCCATCAGCGGGCTAGCGGGAGGGCCTAAGACCCAGTACTTC; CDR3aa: CAISGLAGGPKTQYF
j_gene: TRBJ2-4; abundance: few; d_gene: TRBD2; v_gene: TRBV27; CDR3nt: TGTGCCAGCGCATTGGCAGGGCTAGCGGGTGCCAAAAACATTCAGTACTTC; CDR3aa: CASALAGLAGAKNIQYF
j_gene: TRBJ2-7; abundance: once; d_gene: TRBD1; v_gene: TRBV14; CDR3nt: TGTGCCAGCAGCCAAGCCGGGACAGGGAGGCGCGAGCAGTACTTC; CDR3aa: CASSQAGTGRREQYF
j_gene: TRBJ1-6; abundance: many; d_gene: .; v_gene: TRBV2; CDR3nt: TGTGCCAGCACGGCCCAGGGAAAGGATTCACCCCTCCACTTT; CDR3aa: CASTAQGKDSPLHF
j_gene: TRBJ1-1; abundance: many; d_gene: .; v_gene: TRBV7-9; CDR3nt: TGTGCCAGCAGCGGAGGGACGGTGAACACTGAAGCTTTCTTT; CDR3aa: CASSGGTVNTEAFF
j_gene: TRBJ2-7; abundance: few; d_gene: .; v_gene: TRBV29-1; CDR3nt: TGCAGCGTTATTTTACCAGCGGGCTACGAGCAGTACTTC; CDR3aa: CSVILPAGYEQYF
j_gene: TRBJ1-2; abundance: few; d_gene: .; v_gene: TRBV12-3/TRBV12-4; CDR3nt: TGTGCCAGCAGTTTACGCTCGGGACTGCGGGGCTACACCTTC; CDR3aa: CASSLRSGLRGYTF
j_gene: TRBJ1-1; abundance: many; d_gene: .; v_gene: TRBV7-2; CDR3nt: TGTGCCAGCAGCTTGGTGGGGCACACTGAAGCTTTCTTT; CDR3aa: CASSLVGHTEAFF
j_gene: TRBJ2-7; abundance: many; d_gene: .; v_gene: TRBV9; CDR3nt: TGTGCCAGCAGCGTAGCTAAGGGCACCGAGCAGTACTTC; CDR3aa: CASSVAKGTEQYF
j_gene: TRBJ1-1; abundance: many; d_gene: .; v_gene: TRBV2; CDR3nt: TGTGCCAGCAGTGAAGCGGGCATCACTGAAGCTTTCTTT; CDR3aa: CASSEAGITEAFF
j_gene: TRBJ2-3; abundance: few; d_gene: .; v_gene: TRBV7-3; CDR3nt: TGTGCCAGCAGCTGGCCGGGGGCAGATACGCAGTATTTT; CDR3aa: CASSWPGADTQYF
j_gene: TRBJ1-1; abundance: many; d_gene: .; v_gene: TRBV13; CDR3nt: TGTGCCAGCAGCTTGACAGCCACTGAAGCTTTCTTT; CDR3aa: CASSLTATEAFF
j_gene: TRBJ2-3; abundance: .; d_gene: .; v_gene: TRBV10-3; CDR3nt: TGTGCCATCAGTGATGGGACCACAGATACGCAGTATTTT; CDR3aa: CAISDGTTDTQYF
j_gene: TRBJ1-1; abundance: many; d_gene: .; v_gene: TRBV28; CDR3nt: TGTGCCAGCAGGGTTGGGGAGACTGAAGCTTTCTTT; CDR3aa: CASRVGETEAFF
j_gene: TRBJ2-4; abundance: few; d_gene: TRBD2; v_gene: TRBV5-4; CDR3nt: TGTGCCAGCAGCGTGGGGGGGAGTGGGGGTTACAAAAACATTCAGTACTTC; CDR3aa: CASSVGGSGGYKNIQYF
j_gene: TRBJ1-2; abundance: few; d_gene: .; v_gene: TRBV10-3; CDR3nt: TGTGCCATCTCCTATGGCTACACCTTC; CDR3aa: CAISYGYTF
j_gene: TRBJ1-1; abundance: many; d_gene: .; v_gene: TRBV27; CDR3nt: TGTGCCAGCAGTTTATCTGGAAAAAACACTGAAGCTTTCTTT; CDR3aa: CASSLSGKNTEAFF
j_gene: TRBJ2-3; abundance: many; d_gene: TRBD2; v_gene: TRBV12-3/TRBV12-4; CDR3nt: TGTGCCAGCAGTTTTCCCGGGACTAGCGGGCCACGTAGGACAGATACGCAGTATTTT; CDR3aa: CASSFPGTSGPRRTDTQYF
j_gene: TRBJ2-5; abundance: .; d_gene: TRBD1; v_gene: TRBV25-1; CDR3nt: TGTGCCAGCAGTGAGGCGCAGGGGGCAGAGACCCAGTACTTC; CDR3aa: CASSEAQGAETQYF